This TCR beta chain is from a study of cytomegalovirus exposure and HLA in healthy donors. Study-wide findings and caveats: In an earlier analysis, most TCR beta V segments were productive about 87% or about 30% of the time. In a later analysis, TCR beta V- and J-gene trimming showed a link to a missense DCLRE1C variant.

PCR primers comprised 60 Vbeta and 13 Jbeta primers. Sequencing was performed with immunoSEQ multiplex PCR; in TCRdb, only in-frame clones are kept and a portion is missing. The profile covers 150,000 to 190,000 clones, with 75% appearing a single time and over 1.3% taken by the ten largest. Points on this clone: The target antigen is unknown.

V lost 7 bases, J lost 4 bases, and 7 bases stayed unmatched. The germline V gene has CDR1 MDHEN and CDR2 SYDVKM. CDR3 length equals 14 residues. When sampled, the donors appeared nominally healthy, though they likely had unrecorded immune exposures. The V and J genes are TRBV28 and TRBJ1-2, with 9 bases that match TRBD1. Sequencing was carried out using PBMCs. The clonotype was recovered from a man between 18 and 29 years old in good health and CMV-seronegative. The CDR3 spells CASTMGTGIYGYTF. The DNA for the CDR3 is TGTGCCAGCACCATGGGGACAGGGATCTATGGCTACACCTTC.